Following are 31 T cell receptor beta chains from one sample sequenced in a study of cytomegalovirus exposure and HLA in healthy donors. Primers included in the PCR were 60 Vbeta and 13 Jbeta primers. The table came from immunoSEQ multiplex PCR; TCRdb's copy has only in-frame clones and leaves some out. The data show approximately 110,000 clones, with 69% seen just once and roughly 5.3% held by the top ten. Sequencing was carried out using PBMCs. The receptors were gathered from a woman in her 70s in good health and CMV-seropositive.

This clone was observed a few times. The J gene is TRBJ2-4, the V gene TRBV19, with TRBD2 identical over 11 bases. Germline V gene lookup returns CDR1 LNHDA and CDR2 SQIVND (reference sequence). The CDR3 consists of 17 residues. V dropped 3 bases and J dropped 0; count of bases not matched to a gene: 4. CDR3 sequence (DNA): TGTGCCAGTAGTATTAGCGGGGGGGATGTAGCCAAAAACATTCAGTACTTC. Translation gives CASSISGGDVAKNIQYF.

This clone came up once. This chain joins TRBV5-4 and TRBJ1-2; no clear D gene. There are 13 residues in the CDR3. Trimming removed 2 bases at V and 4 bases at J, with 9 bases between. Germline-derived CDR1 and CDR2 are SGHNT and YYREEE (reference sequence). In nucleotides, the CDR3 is TGTGCCAGCAGCTTTACGAGCACCTATGGCTACACCTTC. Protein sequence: CASSFTSTYGYTF.

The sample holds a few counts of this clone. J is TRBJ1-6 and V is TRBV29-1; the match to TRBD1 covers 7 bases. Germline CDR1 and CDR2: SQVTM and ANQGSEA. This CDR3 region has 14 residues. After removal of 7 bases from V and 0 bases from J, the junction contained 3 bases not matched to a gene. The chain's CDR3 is CSARDSSYNSPLHF. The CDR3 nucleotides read TGCAGCGCCCGGGACAGCTCCTATAATTCACCCCTCCACTTT.

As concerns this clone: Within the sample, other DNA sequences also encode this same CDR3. The CDR3 sequence: CASSLAGGETQYF. In nucleotides, the CDR3 is TGTGCCAGCAGCTTAGCGGGGGGGGAGACCCAGTACTTC. The V call is TRBV7-9, the J call TRBJ2-5; 7 bases map to TRBD2. Germline V gives CDR1 SEHNR, CDR2 FQNEAQ (reference sequence). This CDR3 comprises 13 residues. After removal of 0 bases from V and 5 bases from J, the junction contained 0 bases not matched to a gene.

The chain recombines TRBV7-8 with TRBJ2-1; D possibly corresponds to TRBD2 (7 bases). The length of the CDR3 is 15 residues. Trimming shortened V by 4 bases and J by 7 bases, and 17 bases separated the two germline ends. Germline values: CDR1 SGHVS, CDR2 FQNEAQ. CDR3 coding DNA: TGTGCCAGCAGCTCGGGACAATTGGGGGGGAATGAGCAGTTCTTC. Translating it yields CASSSGQLGGNEQFF.

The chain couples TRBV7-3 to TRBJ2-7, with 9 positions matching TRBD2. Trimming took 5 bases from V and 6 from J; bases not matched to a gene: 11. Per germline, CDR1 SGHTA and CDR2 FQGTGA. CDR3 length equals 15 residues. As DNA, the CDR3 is TGTGCCAGCAGCCAAAGCGGGGGGACGGTAGGCGAGCAGTACTTC. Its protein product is CASSQSGGTVGEQYF. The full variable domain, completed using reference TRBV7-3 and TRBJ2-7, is GAGVSQTPSNKVTEKGKYVELRCDPISGHTALYWYRQSLGQGPEFLIYFQGTGAADDSGLPNDRFFAVRPEGSVSTLKIQRTERGDSAVYLCASSQSGGTVGEQYFGPGTRLTVT.

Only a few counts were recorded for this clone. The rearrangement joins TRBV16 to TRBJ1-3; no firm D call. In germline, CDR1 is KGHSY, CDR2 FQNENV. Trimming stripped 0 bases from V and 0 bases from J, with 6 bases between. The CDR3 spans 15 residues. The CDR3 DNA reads TGTGCCAGCAGCCAATCCCAAATCTCTGGAAACACCATATATTTT. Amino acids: CASSQSQISGNTIYF.

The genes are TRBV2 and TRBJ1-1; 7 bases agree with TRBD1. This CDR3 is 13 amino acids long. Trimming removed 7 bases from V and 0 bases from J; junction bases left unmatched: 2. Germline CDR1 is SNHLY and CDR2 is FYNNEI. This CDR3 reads CASKGQVNTEAFF. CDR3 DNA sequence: TGTGCCAGCAAAGGACAGGTGAACACTGAAGCTTTCTTT. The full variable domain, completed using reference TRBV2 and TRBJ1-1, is EPEVTQTPSHQVTQMGQEVILRCVPISNHLYFYWYRQILGQKVEFLVSFYNNEISEKSEIFDDQFSVERPDGSNFTLKIRSTKLEDSAMYFCASKGQVNTEAFFGQGTRLTVV.

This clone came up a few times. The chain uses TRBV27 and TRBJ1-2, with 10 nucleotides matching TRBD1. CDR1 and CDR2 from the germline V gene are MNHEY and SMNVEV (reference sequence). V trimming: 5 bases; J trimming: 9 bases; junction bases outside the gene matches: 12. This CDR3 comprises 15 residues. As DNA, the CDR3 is TGTGCCAGCAGTCCTCCCGGGACAGGGGAAAATCGCTACACCTTC. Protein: CASSPPGTGENRYTF.

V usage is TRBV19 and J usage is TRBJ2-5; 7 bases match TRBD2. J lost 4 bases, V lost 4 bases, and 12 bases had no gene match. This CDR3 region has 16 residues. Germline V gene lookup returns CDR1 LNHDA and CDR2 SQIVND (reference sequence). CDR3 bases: TGTGCCAGTAGTACGCCCCGGGGGGTGAGCGGAGAGACCCAGTACTTC. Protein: CASSTPRGVSGETQYF.

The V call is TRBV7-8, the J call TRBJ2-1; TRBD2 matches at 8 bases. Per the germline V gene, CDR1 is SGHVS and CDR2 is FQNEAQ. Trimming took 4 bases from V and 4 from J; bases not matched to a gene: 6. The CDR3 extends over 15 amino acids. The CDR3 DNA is TGTGCCAGCAGCTCGCCGGGGGGGCAGTACAATGAGCAGTTCTTC. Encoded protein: CASSSPGGQYNEQFF.

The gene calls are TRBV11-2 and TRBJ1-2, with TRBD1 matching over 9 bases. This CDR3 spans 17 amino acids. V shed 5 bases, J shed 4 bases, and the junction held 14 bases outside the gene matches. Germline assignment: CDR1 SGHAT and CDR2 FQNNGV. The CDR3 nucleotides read TGTGCCAGCAGCCGCACCTCCGGGACAGGGTTTTTCTATGGCTACACCTTC. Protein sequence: CASSRTSGTGFFYGYTF. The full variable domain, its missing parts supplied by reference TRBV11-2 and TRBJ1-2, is EAGVAQSPRYKIIEKRQSVAFWCNPISGHATLYWYQQILGQGPKLLIQFQNNGVVDDSQLPKDRFSAERLKGVDSTLKIQPAKLEDSAVYLCASSRTSGTGFFYGYTFGSGTRLTVV.

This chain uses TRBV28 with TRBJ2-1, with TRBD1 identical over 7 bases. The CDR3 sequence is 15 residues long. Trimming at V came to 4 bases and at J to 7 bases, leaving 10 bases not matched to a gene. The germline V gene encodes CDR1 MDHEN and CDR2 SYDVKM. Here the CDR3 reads CASSSERGQFNEQFF. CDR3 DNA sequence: TGTGCCAGCAGTTCCGAAAGGGGGCAGTTTAATGAGCAGTTCTTC. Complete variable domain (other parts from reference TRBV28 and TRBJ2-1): DVKVTQSSRYLVKRTGEKVFLECVQDMDHENMFWYRQDPGLGLRLIYFSYDVKMKEKGDIPEGYSVSREKKERFSLILESASTNQTSMYLCASSSERGQFNEQFFGPGTRLTVL.

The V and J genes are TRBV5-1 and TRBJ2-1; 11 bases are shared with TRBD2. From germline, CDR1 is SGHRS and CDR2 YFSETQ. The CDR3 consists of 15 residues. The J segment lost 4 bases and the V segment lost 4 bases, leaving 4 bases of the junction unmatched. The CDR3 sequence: CASSDRTSGYNEQFF. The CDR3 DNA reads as TGCGCCAGCAGCGACCGGACTAGCGGGTACAATGAGCAGTTCTTC.

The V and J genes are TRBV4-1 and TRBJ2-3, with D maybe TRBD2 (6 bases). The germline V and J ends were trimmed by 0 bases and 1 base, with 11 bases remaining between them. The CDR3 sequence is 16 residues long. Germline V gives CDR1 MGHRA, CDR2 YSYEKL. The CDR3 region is CASSQDAGRGTDTQYF. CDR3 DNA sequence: TGCGCCAGCAGCCAAGATGCGGGGCGGGGCACAGATACGCAGTATTTT.

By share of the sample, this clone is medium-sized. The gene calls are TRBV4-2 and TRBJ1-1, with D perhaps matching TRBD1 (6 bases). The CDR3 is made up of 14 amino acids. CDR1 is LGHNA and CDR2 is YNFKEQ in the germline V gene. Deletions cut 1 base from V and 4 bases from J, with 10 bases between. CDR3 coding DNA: TGTGCCAGCAGCCAAGGGGGGCAGAGCACTGAAGCTTTCTTT. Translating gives CASSQGGQSTEAFF.

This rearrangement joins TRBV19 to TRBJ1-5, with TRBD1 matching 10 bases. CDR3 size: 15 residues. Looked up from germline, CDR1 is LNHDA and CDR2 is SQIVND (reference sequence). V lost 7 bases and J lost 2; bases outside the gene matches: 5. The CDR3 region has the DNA TGTGCCAGTACCCGGGGGACAGGGGGCAATCAGCCCCAGCATTTT. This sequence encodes CASTRGTGGNQPQHF. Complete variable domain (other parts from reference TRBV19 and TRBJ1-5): DGGITQSPKYLFRKEGQNVTLSCEQNLNHDAMYWYRQDPGQGLRLIYYSQIVNDFQKGDIAEGYSVSREKKESFPLTVTSAQKNPTAFYLCASTRGTGGNQPQHFGDGTRLSIL.

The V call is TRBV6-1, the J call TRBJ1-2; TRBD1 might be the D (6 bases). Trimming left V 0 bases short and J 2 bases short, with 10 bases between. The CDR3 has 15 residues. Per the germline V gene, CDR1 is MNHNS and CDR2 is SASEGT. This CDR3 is CASSEAPGVNYGYTF. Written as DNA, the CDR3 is TGTGCCAGCAGTGAAGCACCAGGGGTCAACTATGGCTACACCTTC.

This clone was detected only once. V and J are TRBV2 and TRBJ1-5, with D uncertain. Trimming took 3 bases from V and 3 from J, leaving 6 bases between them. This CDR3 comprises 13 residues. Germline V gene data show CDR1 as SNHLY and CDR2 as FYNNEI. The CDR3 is CASSERFNQPQHF. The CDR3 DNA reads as TGTGCCAGCAGTGAGCGGTTCAATCAGCCCCAGCATTTT.

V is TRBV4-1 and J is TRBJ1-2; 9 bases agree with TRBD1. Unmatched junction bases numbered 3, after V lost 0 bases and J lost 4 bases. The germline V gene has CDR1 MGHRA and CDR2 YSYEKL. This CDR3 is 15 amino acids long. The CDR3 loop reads CASSQDETGGYGYTF. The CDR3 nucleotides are TGCGCCAGCAGCCAAGATGAGACAGGGGGCTATGGCTACACCTTC.

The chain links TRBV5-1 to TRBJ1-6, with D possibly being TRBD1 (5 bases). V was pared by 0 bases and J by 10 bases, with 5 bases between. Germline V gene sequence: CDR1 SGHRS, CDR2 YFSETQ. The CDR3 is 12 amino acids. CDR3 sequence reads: CASSLEGSPLHF. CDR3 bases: TGCGCCAGCAGCTTGGAGGGGTCACCCCTCCACTTT.

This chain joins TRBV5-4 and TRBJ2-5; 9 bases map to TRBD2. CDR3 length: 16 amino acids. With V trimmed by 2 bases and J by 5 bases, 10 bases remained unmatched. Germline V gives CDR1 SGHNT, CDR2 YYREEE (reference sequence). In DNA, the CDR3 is TGTGCCAGCAGCTTTGCGGGGGGGCGGTTAGGGGAGACCCAGTACTTC. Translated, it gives CASSFAGGRLGETQYF.

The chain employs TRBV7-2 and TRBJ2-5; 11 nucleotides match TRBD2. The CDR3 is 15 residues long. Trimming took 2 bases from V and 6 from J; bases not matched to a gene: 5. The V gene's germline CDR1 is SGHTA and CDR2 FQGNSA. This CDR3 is CASSLLAGGEKTQYF. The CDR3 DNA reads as TGTGCCAGCAGCTTACTAGCGGGGGGTGAAAAGACCCAGTACTTC.

The CDR3 sequence: CASSLAGGAIYNEQFF. The CDR3 nucleotides read TGTGCCAGCAGCTTAGCGGGTGGAGCGATATACAATGAGCAGTTCTTC. The chain couples TRBV7-3 to TRBJ2-1; D is possibly TRBD2 (5 bases). The germline gives CDR1 SGHTA, CDR2 FQGTGA. The CDR3 extends over 16 amino acids. The V end was cut by 2 bases, the J end by 4 bases, with 15 bases between.

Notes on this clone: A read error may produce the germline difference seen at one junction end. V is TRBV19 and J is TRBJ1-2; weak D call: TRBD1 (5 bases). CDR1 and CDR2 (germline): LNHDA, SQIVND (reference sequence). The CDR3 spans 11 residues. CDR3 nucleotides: TGTGCCAGTACCCAGTCCGGCAGGGTCATCTTC. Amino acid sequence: CASTQSGRVIF.

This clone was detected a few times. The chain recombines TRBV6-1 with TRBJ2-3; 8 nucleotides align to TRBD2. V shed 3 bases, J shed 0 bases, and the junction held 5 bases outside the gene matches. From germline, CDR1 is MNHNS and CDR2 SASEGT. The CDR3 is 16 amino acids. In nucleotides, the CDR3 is TGTGCCAGCAGTGAGGGACTAGGAATTAGCACAGATACGCAGTATTTT. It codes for CASSEGLGISTDTQYF.

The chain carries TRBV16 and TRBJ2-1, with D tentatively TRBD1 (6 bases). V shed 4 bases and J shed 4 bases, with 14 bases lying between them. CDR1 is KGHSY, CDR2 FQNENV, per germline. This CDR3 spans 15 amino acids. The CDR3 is CASSPSGTPYNEQFF. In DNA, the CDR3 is TGTGCCAGCAGCCCCTCCGGGACACCATACAATGAGCAGTTCTTC.

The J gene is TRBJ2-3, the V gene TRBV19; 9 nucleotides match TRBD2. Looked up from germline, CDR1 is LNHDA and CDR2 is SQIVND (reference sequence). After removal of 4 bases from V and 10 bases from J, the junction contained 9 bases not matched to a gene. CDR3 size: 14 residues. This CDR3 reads CASSTGGGGASQYF. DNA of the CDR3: TGTGCCAGTAGTACCGGGGGCGGGGGGGCCTCGCAGTATTTT. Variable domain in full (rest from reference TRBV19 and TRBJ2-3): DGGITQSPKYLFRKEGQNVTLSCEQNLNHDAMYWYRQDPGQGLRLIYYSQIVNDFQKGDIAEGYSVSREKKESFPLTVTSAQKNPTAFYLCASSTGGGGASQYFGPGTRLTVL.

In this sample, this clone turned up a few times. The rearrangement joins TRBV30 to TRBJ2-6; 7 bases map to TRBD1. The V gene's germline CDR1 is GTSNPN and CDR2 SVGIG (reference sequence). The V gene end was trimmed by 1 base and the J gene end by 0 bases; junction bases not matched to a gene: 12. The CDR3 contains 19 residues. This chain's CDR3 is CAWSERTGSALSGANVLTF. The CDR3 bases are TGTGCCTGGAGTGAACGGACAGGATCCGCGCTCTCTGGGGCCAACGTCCTGACTTTC.

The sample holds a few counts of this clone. CDR3: CASTETGNYGYTF. CDR3 nucleotides: TGTGCCAGTACCGAGACAGGGAACTATGGCTACACCTTC. The chain employs TRBV19 and TRBJ1-2; 7 nucleotides match TRBD1. The CDR3 runs 13 residues. Germline CDR1 and CDR2: LNHDA and SQIVND (reference sequence). V lost 7 bases and J lost 2; bases outside the gene matches: 4. Full variable domain (rest looked up from reference TRBV19 and TRBJ1-2): DGGITQSPKYLFRKEGQNVTLSCEQNLNHDAMYWYRQDPGQGLRLIYYSQIVNDFQKGDIAEGYSVSREKKESFPLTVTSAQKNPTAFYLCASTETGNYGYTFGSGTRLTVV.

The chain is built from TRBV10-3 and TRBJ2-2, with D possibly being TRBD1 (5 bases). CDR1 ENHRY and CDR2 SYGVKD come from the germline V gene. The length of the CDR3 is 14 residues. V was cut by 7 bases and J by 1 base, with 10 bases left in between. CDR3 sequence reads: CAINTGQNTGELFF. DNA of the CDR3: TGTGCCATCAATACCGGACAGAACACCGGGGAGCTGTTTTTT.